These 28 T cell receptor beta chains share one sample of origin, sequenced in a study of STAT5B mutations in CD4+ large granular lymphocyte leukemia. TCRdb keeps only in-frame clones here, not all; method: immunoSEQ multiplex PCR. The data hold some 5,700 clones, with around four fifths observed a single time. Sequenced material: PBMCs. Receptors originate from a man at least 80 years old with CD4+ T-cell large granular lymphocyte leukemia.

V gene TRBV6-1 combines with J gene TRBJ2-2; D is perhaps TRBD1 (6 bases). The CDR3 totals 14 residues. CDR1 and CDR2 (germline): MNHNS, SASEGT. Trimming pared 7 bases from V and 4 bases from J, leaving 13 bases between. CDR3 in amino acids: CASKTWDTTGELFF. The CDR3 region has the DNA TGTGCCAGCAAGACCTGGGACACCACCGGGGAGCTGTTTTTT.

This chain links TRBV5-5 with TRBJ2-7; 7 nucleotides agree with TRBD2. CDR3 length: 14 residues. CDR1 and CDR2 (germline): SGHKS, YYEKEE (reference sequence). The V segment lost 0 bases and the J segment 6 bases; nucleotides outside the gene matches: 6. This CDR3 reads CASSLAGRVFEQYF. CDR3 nucleotides: TGTGCCAGCAGCTTGGCAGGGAGGGTCTTCGAGCAGTACTTC.

CDR3 sequence reads: CASSVGAGGKSYEQYF. CDR3 in DNA: TGTGCCAGCAGCGTAGGAGCGGGGGGGAAATCCTACGAGCAGTACTTC. The chain has TRBV9 and TRBJ2-7, with 10 nucleotides matching TRBD2. Trimming took 0 bases from V and 1 from J; bases not matched to a gene: 4. Looked up from germline, CDR1 is SGDLS and CDR2 is YYNGEE. The CDR3 is 16 residues long.

Only one count was recorded for this clone. This rearrangement joins TRBV9 to TRBJ1-2; 10 nucleotides line up with TRBD1. Per the germline V gene, CDR1 is SGDLS and CDR2 is YYNGEE. The junction had 13 bases not matched to a gene; V was cut back by 4 bases and J by 4 bases. CDR3 length: 17 amino acids. The CDR3 DNA sequence: TGTGCCAGCAGCACACGTAGGGGGACAGGGGTGACCTATGGCTACACCTTC. Its protein is CASSTRRGTGVTYGYTF.

J is TRBJ1-6 and V is TRBV29-1; 11 bases are a match to TRBD1. In germline, CDR1 is SQVTM, CDR2 ANQGSEA. V shed 4 bases and J 7 bases; nucleotides not matched to a gene: 3. The CDR3 covers 14 residues. The CDR3 sequence is CSVGTGGENSPLHF. CDR3 nucleotides: TGCAGCGTTGGGACAGGGGGCGAAAATTCACCCCTCCACTTT.

This chain connects TRBV5-4 to TRBJ2-5, with 8 bases aligning to TRBD1. V was clipped by 2 bases and J by 5 bases; unmatched bases: 5. The germline V gene has CDR1 SGHNT and CDR2 YYREEE (reference sequence). The CDR3 is 14 amino acids. The CDR3 region has the DNA TGTGCCAGCAGCTTTCAGGGGGCTGGGGAGACCCAGTACTTC. It yields the protein CASSFQGAGETQYF.

This chain connects TRBV7-9 to TRBJ2-7, with 9 bases matching TRBD1. J was trimmed by 7 bases and V by 5 bases; bases with no gene match: 12. CDR1 SEHNR and CDR2 FQNEAQ come from the germline V gene (reference sequence). The CDR3 consists of 15 residues. CDR3 bases: TGTGCCAGCAGCCCCGGGACAGGGTACTCGCGAGAGCAGTACTTC. Encoded protein: CASSPGTGYSREQYF.

By share, this clone ranks as medium-sized. The rearrangement joins TRBV4-1 to TRBJ2-7; a possible D gene is TRBD1 (6 bases). The germline CDR1 and CDR2 sequences are MGHRA and YSYEKL. CDR3 length: 17 amino acids. Trimming removed 3 bases at V and 4 bases at J, with 22 bases between. CDR3 bases: TGCGCCAGCAGCCATCAAGAGGGTACAGGGAGTGGGTACGAGCAGTACTTC. It codes for CASSHQEGTGSGYEQYF.

The chain uses TRBV11-2 and TRBJ1-6; D is unclear. CDR1 and CDR2 from the germline V gene are SGHAT and FQNNGV. Trimming shortened V by 2 bases and J by 10 bases, and 9 bases separated the two germline ends. The CDR3 is 13 residues long. CDR3 protein: CASSLRASSPLHF. CDR3 nucleotides: TGTGCCAGCAGCTTAAGGGCGAGCTCACCCCTCCACTTT.

The chain couples TRBV29-1 to TRBJ1-4; maybe TRBD1 (6 bases). Germline V gene data show CDR1 as SQVTM and CDR2 as ANQGSEA. V was trimmed by 5 bases and J by 0 bases, leaving 16 bases between them. The CDR3 is made up of 16 amino acids. CDR3 sequence: CSVKGGFGATNEKLFF. CDR3 in DNA: TGCAGCGTTAAGGGGGGGTTTGGGGCAACTAATGAAAAACTGTTTTTT.

The gene calls are TRBV7-9 and TRBJ2-2, with 8 bases lining up with TRBD2. CDR1 SEHNR and CDR2 FQNEAQ come from the germline V gene (reference sequence). This CDR3 region has 16 residues. V shed 5 bases and J 3 bases; nucleotides not matched to a gene: 8. The CDR3 loop is CASSVLGLDDTGELFF. CDR3 nucleotide sequence: TGTGCCAGCAGCGTGCTGGGACTAGACGACACCGGGGAGCTGTTTTTT. The full variable domain, rest sourced from reference TRBV7-9 and TRBJ2-2, is DTGVSQNPRHKITKRGQNVTFRCDPISEHNRLYWYRQTLGQGPEFLTYFQNEAQLEKSRLLSDRFSAERPKGSFSTLEIQRTEQGDSAMYLCASSVLGLDDTGELFFGEGSRLTVL.

This clone was observed once. This chain joins TRBV6-6 and TRBJ2-7; no definite D call. V shed 4 bases and J shed 7 bases, with 11 bases lying between them. The CDR3 has 12 amino acids. Germline V gene lookup returns CDR1 MNHNY and CDR2 SVGAGI (reference sequence). Here the CDR3 reads CASSWVVGEQYF. DNA for the CDR3: TGTGCCAGCAGTTGGGTCGTTGGGGAGCAGTACTTC.

This chain joins TRBV6-6 and TRBJ1-1; unclear D gene. CDR3 length equals 14 residues. V shed 4 bases and J shed 1 base, with 10 bases lying between them. The V gene's germline CDR1 is MNHNY and CDR2 SVGAGI (reference sequence). The CDR3 coding sequence is TGTGCCAGCAGTTCCCTGACCGAGAACACTGAAGCTTTCTTT. It codes for CASSSLTENTEAFF.

This chain joins TRBV6-6 and TRBJ2-3, with D possibly being TRBD1 or TRBD2 (6 bases each). The CDR3 has 14 residues. Germline CDR1 reads MNHNY; CDR2 reads SVGAGI (reference sequence). Trimming left V 4 bases short and J 1 base short, with 9 bases between. The CDR3 DNA sequence: TGTGCCAGCAGTTGGGGGGCGGGCACAGATACGCAGTATTTT. This gives the protein CASSWGAGTDTQYF.

The chain carries TRBV2 and TRBJ2-1; TRBD2 aligns across 8 bases. Trimming removed 11 bases from V and 0 bases from J; junction bases left unmatched: 9. The CDR3 totals 15 residues. Germline V gene sequence: CDR1 SNHLY, CDR2 FYNNEI. Here the CDR3 reads CAPGGGSTSYNEQFF. The CDR3 nucleotides are TGTGCCCCCGGGGGGGGGTCTACCTCCTACAATGAGCAGTTCTTC.

CDR3 nucleotides: TGTGCCAGCAGCTCCCCCCGTACAGCCACAGATACGCAGTATTTT. Its protein is CASSSPRTATDTQYF. This chain connects TRBV9 to TRBJ2-3; D not certain. The CDR3 is 15 residues long. V lost 4 bases and J 2 bases, leaving 14 bases between the germline ends. Germline CDR1 SGDLS, CDR2 YYNGEE.

In this sample, this clone turned up a few times. V and J are TRBV4-1 and TRBJ2-7, with TRBD1 matching over 8 bases. The junction had 6 bases not matched to a gene; V was cut back by 0 bases and J by 5 bases. CDR1 is MGHRA, CDR2 YSYEKL, per germline. This CDR3 has 15 residues. CDR3 nucleotide sequence: TGCGCCAGCAGCCAAGAAAGGACAGGGCGACACGAGCAGTACTTC. It encodes CASSQERTGRHEQYF.

The V gene is TRBV19, the J gene TRBJ1-1; D remains unclear. V lost 1 base and J lost 4, with 13 bases in between. Germline lookup yields CDR1 LNHDA and CDR2 SQIVND (reference sequence). The CDR3 sequence is 15 residues long. DNA of the CDR3: TGTGCCAGTAGTATAGGACTGGGGTTCACCACTGAAGCTTTCTTT. Translation: CASSIGLGFTTEAFF. Full variable domain (remainder filled in from reference TRBV19 and TRBJ1-1): DGGITQSPKYLFRKEGQNVTLSCEQNLNHDAMYWYRQDPGQGLRLIYYSQIVNDFQKGDIAEGYSVSREKKESFPLTVTSAQKNPTAFYLCASSIGLGFTTEAFFGQGTRLTVV.

The DNA of the CDR3 is TGTGCCAGCAGTTTCGGACTAGCGGGAGACGAGCAGTACTTC. Amino acids: CASSFGLAGDEQYF. The V call is TRBV13, the J call TRBJ2-7, with 13 bases matching TRBD2. The CDR3 spans 14 residues. V trimming: 6 bases; J trimming: 5 bases; junction bases outside the gene matches: 4. Germline V CDR1 and CDR2: PRHDT, FYEKMQ (reference sequence).

The V call is TRBV18, the J call TRBJ1-5; no firm D call. Per the germline V gene, CDR1 is KGHSH and CDR2 is LQKENI. This CDR3 comprises 13 residues. Trimming cost V 3 bases and J 5 bases, with 8 bases left between them. CDR3 amino acids: CASSPLRDQPQHF. DNA for the CDR3: TGTGCCAGCTCACCTTTACGGGATCAGCCCCAGCATTTT.

The V gene is TRBV6-1, the J gene TRBJ1-5; 10 nucleotides line up with TRBD1. V was pared by 8 bases and J by 6 bases, with 7 bases of the junction left unmatched. The CDR3 contains 14 residues. From germline, CDR1 is MNHNS and CDR2 SASEGT. The CDR3 coding sequence is TGTGCCAGCCTCGGGACAGGGGTTGGTCAGCCCCAGCATTTT. Translating it yields CASLGTGVGQPQHF.

The V and J genes are TRBV9 and TRBJ2-7; a weak D match, TRBD1 (6 bases). The CDR3 consists of 15 residues. Germline V gene lookup returns CDR1 SGDLS and CDR2 YYNGEE. The V and J ends lost 0 bases and 0 bases respectively, with 10 bases between them. The CDR3 nucleotides are TGTGCCAGCAGCGTAGGGGACATTAGCTCCTACGAGCAGTACTTC. It encodes CASSVGDISSYEQYF.

The chain uses TRBV2 and TRBJ1-3; 10 nucleotides align to TRBD1. This CDR3 contains 14 residues. With V trimmed by 9 bases and J by 3 bases, 5 bases remained unmatched. CDR1 and CDR2 (germline): SNHLY, FYNNEI. This chain's CDR3 is CARRQGADGNTIYF. The CDR3 DNA reads TGTGCCAGGAGACAGGGGGCTGATGGAAACACCATATATTTT.

The CDR3 DNA reads as TGTGCCAGCAGTACCGCCGATCGCGGCGGGACCCAGTACTTC. Protein sequence: CASSTADRGGTQYF. The chain joins TRBV28 to TRBJ2-5; unclear D gene. CDR1 and CDR2 (germline): MDHEN, SYDVKM. The ends were cut back, 5 bases at V and 7 bases at J, with 17 bases in the middle. The CDR3 runs to 14 residues.

The chain couples TRBV9 to TRBJ2-1, with D possibly matching TRBD2 (6 bases). Trimming left V 0 bases short and J 1 base short, with 11 bases between. Germline V gene lookup returns CDR1 SGDLS and CDR2 YYNGEE. The length of the CDR3 is 16 residues. The CDR3 region is CASSVAGGGSYNEQFF. The CDR3 DNA reads TGTGCCAGCAGCGTAGCTGGTGGGGGGTCCTACAATGAGCAGTTCTTC.

This chain links TRBV20-1 with TRBJ2-7; D uncertain. The ends were cut back, 3 bases at V and 6 bases at J, with 9 bases in the middle. From germline, CDR1 is DFQATT and CDR2 SNEGSKA (reference sequence). The CDR3 length is 11 residues. CDR3 in amino acids: CSASGSFEQYF. The CDR3 nucleotides read TGCAGTGCTAGTGGTTCATTCGAGCAGTACTTC.

This rearrangement joins TRBV6-1 to TRBJ1-5, with a tentative D call TRBD1 (5 bases). The germline V gene has CDR1 MNHNS and CDR2 SASEGT. This CDR3 is built from 14 residues. Trimming pared 3 bases from V and 8 bases from J, leaving 14 bases between. The CDR3 DNA is TGTGCCAGCAGTGAGGGGCCTTGGAGGGAGCCCCAGCATTTT. It translates to CASSEGPWREPQHF.

V usage is TRBV7-8 and J usage is TRBJ2-1; perhaps TRBD1 as D (5 bases). Trimming pared 5 bases from V and 7 bases from J, leaving 15 bases between. The CDR3 has 14 residues. Germline CDR1 and CDR2: SGHVS and FQNEAQ. The CDR3 DNA sequence: TGTGCCAGCAGCGCCTCCAGGGCTAAGAATGAGCAGTTCTTC. Translation gives CASSASRAKNEQFF.